A selection of T cell receptor beta chains follows, all from one sample in a study of blood T cells in healthy people across ages. TCRdb re-analysed the 5' RACE reads in MiXCR, keeping a single row per CDR3 protein. The sample has 630,000 or so distinct CDR3 sequences, less than 35% seen once. The sequencing sample was made of blood. Receptors were obtained from a woman of 80 years or more in good health. CDR3s include the opening cysteine and the closing phenylalanine or tryptophan.

j_call,v_call,cdr3_aa
TRBJ2-7,TRBV3-1,CASSGGDRGPHYEQYF
TRBJ2-3,TRBV6-5,CASSYSTVADTQYF
TRBJ1-4,TRBV12-3/TRBV12-4,CASTEQVMGEKLFF
TRBJ1-2,TRBV27,CASSFRGSPYGYTF
TRBJ1-5,TRBV6-5,CASSYGGNQPQHF
TRBJ1-2,TRBV19,CASWAVNYGYTF
TRBJ1-1,TRBV9,CASSELSENTEAFF
TRBJ1-4,TRBV6-5,CASSLDRGREKLFF
TRBJ2-7,TRBV7-2,CASSFSPTGNSYEQYF
TRBJ1-2,TRBV6-1,CASFEASYGYTF
-,TRBV7-2,CASSLVLLQNYEQYF
TRBJ2-7,TRBV7-9,CASSLTGNEQYF
TRBJ2-7,TRBV29-1,CSVGQDSSSYEQYF
TRBJ1-2,TRBV7-2,CASSYRDRGLYGYTF
TRBJ2-5,TRBV2,CASTNRYNEQYF
TRBJ2-7,TRBV5-6,CASSLGAGHDYNEQYF
TRBJ1-2,TRBV5-1,CASSLEQGFYGYTF
TRBJ2-1,TRBV7-2,CASSLMRAGGRNEQFF
TRBJ2-4,TRBV11-2,CASGNRVLAKNIQYF
TRBJ2-7,TRBV28,CASWDSREQYF
TRBJ2-3,TRBV3-1,CASSGTPSTDTQYF
TRBJ1-6,TRBV5-1,CASSLDTRRNSPLHF
TRBJ1-2,TRBV6-2/TRBV6-3,CASSYGQIYGYTF
TRBJ1-1,TRBV5-1,CASSLDRGPAEAFF
TRBJ2-1,TRBV18,CASSPPTGGAYNEQFF
TRBJ1-5,TRBV12-3/TRBV12-4,CASSGTSTNQPQHF
TRBJ2-3,TRBV6-2/TRBV6-3,CASSYSSPPGQYF
TRBJ2-3,TRBV4-1,CASSQDGTWEGDTQYF
TRBJ2-7,TRBV6-2/TRBV6-3,CASSPTGAHEQYF
TRBJ1-2,TRBV24-1,CATSRSSYGYTF
TRBJ2-1,TRBV5-1,CASSKSAGEVVNEQFF
TRBJ2-7,TRBV7-3,CASSLGGFPYEQYF
TRBJ1-1,TRBV6-6,CASSYDPVMNTEAFF
TRBJ1-5,TRBV20-1,CSAREGGKPQHF
TRBJ1-4,TRBV5-1,CASSPGGPTNEKLFF
TRBJ2-1,TRBV29-1,CSAPGTGEYEQFF
TRBJ2-7,TRBV6-1,CASSRTGNSYEQYF
TRBJ1-1,TRBV6-6,CASSSVFEAFF
TRBJ2-5,TRBV5-4,CASSPIGGGETQYF
TRBJ1-1,TRBV5-4,CASSPVGRTTEAFF
TRBJ2-1,TRBV9,CASSVSEGGGAYYNEQFF
TRBJ2-7,TRBV9,CASSVVPGTGEQYF
TRBJ2-5,TRBV25-1,CASSELAGGREETQYF
TRBJ1-2,TRBV10-3,CAISDRGVGYTF
-,TRBV29-1,CSAGASGGTQIYNEQYF